One sample yielded the 2 T cell receptor beta chains listed below, sequenced in a study of T cell responses to AZD1222 COVID-19 vaccine. Libraries were prepared by immunoSEQ multiplex PCR; TCRdb keeps only in-frame clonotypes and omits some of them. The sample yields about 140,000 clones, about 92% seen once. The source was peripheral blood, collected on day 0 of MenACWY control vaccination. These receptors were collected from an adult in good health.

This clone counts as medium-sized. The chain combines TRBV5-4 with TRBJ1-3, with D maybe TRBD1 (6 bases). Between the trimmed V and J ends, which lost 3 bases and 0 bases, there was a span of 16 bases. The CDR3 length is 17 residues. Germline V gene lookup returns CDR1 SGHNT and CDR2 YYREEE (reference sequence). Written as DNA, the CDR3 is TGTGCCAGCAGCTCGGACGGACAGCGGATCTCTGGAAACACCATATATTTT. Its translation is CASSSDGQRISGNTIYF.

The V call is TRBV11-3, the J call TRBJ1-1, with TRBD1 matching 7 bases. The CDR3 is 17 residues long. The V and J ends lost 1 base and 0 bases, in that order; junction bases with no gene match: 8. From germline, CDR1 is SGHNT and CDR2 YENEEA. The CDR3 nucleotides are TGTGCCAGCAGCTTAGGGGGGGACAGAGAACTGAACACTGAAGCTTTCTTT. Translation gives CASSLGGDRELNTEAFF. The full variable domain, completed using reference TRBV11-3 and TRBJ1-1, is EAGVVQSPRYKIIEKKQPVAFWCNPISGHNTLYWYLQNLGQGPELLIRYENEEAVDDSQLPKDRFSAERLKGVDSTLKIQPAELGDSAVYLCASSLGGDRELNTEAFFGQGTRLTVV.